These 30 T cell receptor beta chains were all obtained from the same sample, sequenced in a study of response to subunit inactivated influenza vaccine. Each CDR3 protein is one row after TCRdb ran MiXCR on the RT-PCR reads. The profile shows 500,000 or so distinct CDR3 sequences, 11% of them singletons. Source: PBMCs from blood, taken about 40 days after vaccination. These receptors were obtained from a man aged 50 to 60 who received an inactivated influenza vaccine.

This clonotype was recorded a few times. The chain carries TRBV11-3 and TRBJ2-1; no definite D call. Germline values: CDR1 SGHNT, CDR2 YENEEA. The CDR3 sequence is 12 residues long. V was cut by 2 bases and J by 10 bases, with 9 bases left in between. CDR3 region: CASSLNAHEQFF. The CDR3 DNA is TGTGCCAGCAGCTTAAACGCTCACGAGCAGTTCTTC.

This clonotype was detected many times. The rearrangement joins TRBV20-1 to TRBJ1-4; D gene uncertain. The CDR3 sequence is 13 residues long. Trimming stripped 3 bases from V and 2 bases from J, with 7 bases between. Germline-derived CDR1 and CDR2 are DFQATT and SNEGSKA (reference sequence). CDR3 region: CSASPGTNEKLFF. The CDR3 DNA reads TGCAGTGCTAGCCCCGGCACTAATGAAAAACTGTTTTTT.

This clonotype was recorded a few times. The chain couples TRBV4-1 to TRBJ1-1, with a tentative D call TRBD1 (5 bases). The germline V gene encodes CDR1 MGHRA and CDR2 YSYEKL. The CDR3 consists of 13 residues. Trimming took off 3 bases at V and 5 bases at J, with 10 bases between the two ends. The CDR3 sequence is CASSQGDGTEAFF. In DNA form, the CDR3 reads TGCGCCAGCAGCCAGGGGGATGGAACTGAAGCTTTCTTT.

This chain joins TRBV5-1 and TRBJ2-5; D remains unclear. Germline V gives CDR1 SGHRS, CDR2 YFSETQ. The CDR3 runs 17 residues. V was clipped by 1 base and J by 7 bases, with 23 bases between them. The CDR3 reads CASSLFSGTTNKLTQYF. CDR3 bases: TGCGCCAGCAGCTTGTTTAGTGGTACCACGAACAAGTTGACCCAGTACTTC.

This clonotype was counted a few times. The genes are TRBV7-2 and TRBJ1-4; TRBD1 aligns across 10 bases. Germline CDR1 reads SGHTA; CDR2 reads FQGNSA. Trimming removed 8 bases from V and 7 bases from J; junction bases left unmatched: 7. This CDR3 spans 14 amino acids. This chain's CDR3 is CASGSGTGVEKLFF. DNA for the CDR3: TGTGCCAGCGGATCCGGGACAGGGGTTGAAAAACTGTTTTTT. Full variable domain (rest looked up from reference TRBV7-2 and TRBJ1-4): GAGVSQSPSNKVTEKGKDVELRCDPISGHTALYWYRQSLGQGLEFLIYFQGNSAPDKSGLPSDRFSAERTGGSVSTLTIQRTQQEDSAVYLCASGSGTGVEKLFFGSGTQLSVL.

In its sample, this clonotype was seen a few times. The rearrangement links TRBV4-1 to TRBJ1-6, with 10 bases aligning to TRBD1. Germline V CDR1 and CDR2: MGHRA, YSYEKL. This CDR3 is built from 17 residues. Trimming at V came to 2 bases and at J to 5 bases, leaving 6 bases not matched to a gene. The CDR3 is CASSQPRQGANNSPLHF. The CDR3, as DNA: TGCGCCAGCAGCCAACCTAGACAGGGGGCGAATAATTCACCCCTCCACTTT.

This clonotype was observed a handful of times. V is TRBV5-1 and J is TRBJ2-3; TRBD1 matches 9 bases. J was trimmed by 4 bases and V by 5 bases; bases with no gene match: 14. This CDR3 comprises 17 residues. CDR1 SGHRS and CDR2 YFSETQ come from the germline V gene. The DNA of the CDR3 is TGCGCCAGCAGTTTCCTATCGGGACAGGGTAGGTCAGATACGCAGTATTTT. Residues: CASSFLSGQGRSDTQYF.

This clonotype was observed a handful of times. This chain uses TRBV28 with TRBJ2-5; no reliable D call. The V gene's germline CDR1 is MDHEN and CDR2 SYDVKM. This CDR3 contains 12 residues. The V end lost 3 bases, the J end lost 5 bases, and 7 bases lay between the germline ends. CDR3 in DNA: TGTGCCAGCAGTTTTACTACGGAGACCCAGTACTTC. It is translated as CASSFTTETQYF.

This clonotype was seen ten or more times. CDR3 DNA: TGCAGTGCTAGTGGACTAGCGGGGACCAAAAACATTCAGTACTTC. Amino acid sequence: CSASGLAGTKNIQYF. V is TRBV20-1 and J is TRBJ2-4, with TRBD2 matching 12 bases. The CDR3 has 15 amino acids. CDR1 and CDR2 from the germline V gene are DFQATT and SNEGSKA (reference sequence). Unmatched junction bases numbered 2, after V lost 3 bases and J lost 2 bases.

The table lists this clonotype with a few counts. The V and J genes are TRBV7-2 and TRBJ2-1; perhaps TRBD1 as D (6 bases). V gave up 5 bases and J gave up 5 bases, with 13 bases separating them. CDR3 length: 14 residues. Germline CDR1 SGHTA, CDR2 FQGNSA. The DNA of the CDR3 is TGTGCCAGCAGCCGACGGGACACACACAATGAGCAGTTCTTC. It translates to CASSRRDTHNEQFF.

This clonotype has a count of ten or more. The chain couples TRBV5-5 to TRBJ2-1, with 11 bases matching TRBD2. Germline loops: CDR1 SGHKS, CDR2 YYEKEE (reference sequence). The J segment lost 2 bases and the V segment lost 4 bases, leaving 5 bases of the junction unmatched. CDR3 length equals 16 residues. CDR3 in DNA: TGTGCCAGCAGCGTACTAGCGGGAGACCCCTACAATGAGCAGTTCTTC. It translates to CASSVLAGDPYNEQFF.

The V call is TRBV7-9, the J call TRBJ2-3; D gene ambiguous. V was cut by 1 base and J by 3 bases, with 11 bases left in between. CDR1 and CDR2 (germline): SEHNR, FQNEAQ (reference sequence). The CDR3 is 15 amino acids. This CDR3 reads CASSLVLLATDTQYF. The DNA for the CDR3 is TGTGCCAGCAGCTTAGTCTTACTGGCGACAGATACGCAGTATTTT. Full variable domain (remainder filled in from reference TRBV7-9 and TRBJ2-3): DTGVSQNPRHKITKRGQNVTFRCDPISEHNRLYWYRQTLGQGPEFLTYFQNEAQLEKSRLLSDRFSAERPKGSFSTLEIQRTEQGDSAMYLCASSLVLLATDTQYFGPGTRLTVL.

This clonotype was picked up a small number of times. The chain combines TRBV5-1 with TRBJ2-2; no clear D gene. This CDR3 region has 15 residues. V was cut by 0 bases and J by 7 bases, with 13 bases left in between. CDR1 and CDR2 (germline): SGHRS, YFSETQ. The CDR3 region is CASSLGQAFSGELFF. The CDR3 DNA reads TGCGCCAGCAGCTTGGGGCAAGCTTTTAGCGGGGAGCTGTTTTTT.

This chain joins TRBV6-5 and TRBJ1-2, with D tentatively TRBD1 (6 bases). Germline loops: CDR1 MNHEY, CDR2 SVGAGI. The V and J ends lost 2 bases and 2 bases respectively, with 9 bases between them. This CDR3 has 14 amino acids. The CDR3 loop is CASSYGTLNYGYTF. CDR3 bases: TGTGCCAGCAGTTACGGGACACTCAACTATGGCTACACCTTC.

This clonotype occurred a few times. The gene calls are TRBV12-3 or TRBV12-4 and TRBJ2-3; 12 nucleotides agree with TRBD2. The junction had 4 bases not matched to a gene; V was cut back by 6 bases and J by 6 bases. The CDR3 sequence is 14 residues long. The CDR3 region is CASRGTSGFDTQYF. CDR3 coding DNA: TGTGCCAGCAGGGGGACTAGCGGGTTTGATACGCAGTATTTT.

This clonotype was counted only a few times. The rearrangement uses TRBV4-2 and TRBJ1-3; no clear D gene. This CDR3 has 16 amino acids. CDR1 is LGHNA, CDR2 YNFKEQ, per germline. V was cut by 0 bases and J by 0 bases, with 9 bases left in between. This chain's CDR3 is CASSQDKSTSGNTIYF. CDR3 bases: TGTGCCAGCAGCCAAGATAAAAGTACCTCTGGAAACACCATATATTTT.

The J gene is TRBJ1-5, the V gene TRBV27, with D perhaps TRBD1 (6 bases). The CDR3 contains 17 residues. Germline values: CDR1 MNHEY, CDR2 SMNVEV (reference sequence). The ends were cut back, 3 bases at V and 7 bases at J, with 22 bases in the middle. DNA for the CDR3: TGTGCCAGCAGTTTGACGGGGGCCTACGGGTTTGGGCAGCCCCAGCATTTT. This codes for CASSLTGAYGFGQPQHF.

V is TRBV7-9 and J is TRBJ1-5; D not certain. Germline V gives CDR1 SEHNR, CDR2 FQNEAQ (reference sequence). Between the trimmed V and J ends, which lost 5 bases and 5 bases, there was a span of 10 bases. CDR3 length: 13 residues. The CDR3 is CASSVYQDQPQHF. CDR3 bases: TGTGCCAGCAGCGTCTATCAAGATCAGCCCCAGCATTTT.

The chain recombines TRBV2 with TRBJ2-7; 7 nucleotides align to TRBD1. V lost 6 bases to trimming and J lost 0 bases; unmatched junction nucleotides: 11. CDR1 SNHLY and CDR2 FYNNEI come from the germline V gene. CDR3 size: 16 residues. The CDR3 region has the DNA TGTGCCAGCAGGAGGGACAGTACTCTGAGCTCCTACGAGCAGTACTTC. It yields the protein CASRRDSTLSSYEQYF.

This clonotype occurred a few times. The rearrangement joins TRBV12-3 or TRBV12-4 to TRBJ2-3, with 9 bases that match TRBD2. After removal of 7 bases from V and 4 bases from J, the junction contained 6 bases not matched to a gene. There are 14 residues in the CDR3. The CDR3 nucleotides are TGTGCCAGCAAACCGGGACTAGCTTCAGATACGCAGTATTTT. The encoded protein is CASKPGLASDTQYF.

The rearrangement links TRBV4-2 to TRBJ2-3; 8 nucleotides line up with TRBD1. Germline V gene sequence: CDR1 LGHNA, CDR2 YNFKEQ. This CDR3 region has 18 residues. V lost 3 bases and J lost 0; bases outside the gene matches: 11. CDR3 loop: CASSQGYPGQESTDTQYF. In DNA form, the CDR3 reads TGTGCCAGCAGCCAGGGATACCCGGGACAGGAGAGCACAGATACGCAGTATTTT.

The genes are TRBV7-2 and TRBJ2-5; 7 bases align to TRBD1. The length of the CDR3 is 14 residues. The germline V gene encodes CDR1 SGHTA and CDR2 FQGNSA. V dropped 6 bases and J dropped 0; count of bases not matched to a gene: 4. CDR3 sequence reads: CASSPDRYQETQYF. DNA of the CDR3: TGTGCCAGCAGTCCGGACAGGTACCAAGAGACCCAGTACTTC.

This sequence joins TRBV12-3 or TRBV12-4 and TRBJ2-3, with TRBD2 identical over 13 bases. The CDR3 runs 17 residues. V was clipped by 4 bases and J by 2 bases; unmatched bases: 6. This CDR3 reads CASSSILAGGLTDTQYF. CDR3 DNA sequence: TGTGCCAGCAGTTCTATACTAGCGGGGGGGCTCACAGATACGCAGTATTTT.

There are a few counts of this clonotype. J is TRBJ2-2 and V is TRBV9; TRBD2 matches at 7 bases. The J segment lost 1 base and the V segment lost 0 bases, leaving 3 bases of the junction unmatched. CDR1 is SGDLS and CDR2 is YYNGEE in the germline V gene. The CDR3 is 16 amino acids. Here the CDR3 reads CASSVGPGGNTGELFF. CDR3 in DNA: TGTGCCAGCAGCGTAGGGCCGGGGGGGAACACCGGGGAGCTGTTTTTT.

The J gene is TRBJ1-6, the V gene TRBV5-5; a weak D match, TRBD1 (6 bases). V shed 1 base and J shed 7 bases, with 12 bases lying between them. CDR1 is SGHKS and CDR2 is YYEKEE in the germline V gene (reference sequence). This CDR3 region has 15 residues. The CDR3 region is CASSLTGPPNSPLHF. In DNA, the CDR3 is TGTGCCAGCAGCTTGACAGGGCCCCCGAATTCACCCCTCCACTTT. The complete variable domain, with remaining parts taken from reference TRBV5-5 and TRBJ1-6, reads DAGVTQSPTHLIKTRGQQVTLRCSPISGHKSVSWYQQVLGQGPQFIFQYYEKEERGRGNFPDRFSARQFPNYSSELNVNALLLGDSALYLCASSLTGPPNSPLHFGNGTRLTVT.

This clonotype was observed many times. The chain carries TRBV5-1 and TRBJ1-1; 8 nucleotides match TRBD1. The V gene's germline CDR1 is SGHRS and CDR2 YFSETQ. V shed 3 bases, J shed 2 bases, and the junction held 6 bases outside the gene matches. This CDR3 comprises 15 residues. The CDR3 loop is CASSWTGSDNTEAFF. Written as DNA, the CDR3 is TGCGCCAGCAGCTGGACAGGGAGTGATAACACTGAAGCTTTCTTT.

This clonotype was counted at least ten times. The chain has TRBV12-3 or TRBV12-4 and TRBJ2-1; D is uncertain. V lost 7 bases, J lost 9 bases, and 7 bases lay in between. The CDR3 sequence is 10 residues long. CDR3 amino acids: CASKGGEQFF. The CDR3 DNA sequence: TGTGCCAGCAAGGGCGGTGAGCAGTTCTTC.

There are a few counts of this clonotype. V is TRBV28 and J is TRBJ1-4, with D unclear. Germline lookup yields CDR1 MDHEN and CDR2 SYDVKM. The ends were cut back, 6 bases at V and 2 bases at J, with 7 bases in the middle. There are 13 residues in the CDR3. The CDR3 here is CASSPITNEKLFF. For the CDR3, the DNA is TGTGCCAGCAGCCCTATTACTAATGAAAAACTGTTTTTT.

This clonotype has more than one count but fewer than ten. The chain combines TRBV29-1 with TRBJ2-5; perhaps TRBD1 as D (6 bases). Germline assignment: CDR1 SQVTM and CDR2 ANQGSEA. CDR3 length: 12 residues. V lost 5 bases and J 1 base, leaving 8 bases between the germline ends. This CDR3 reads CSVNRVQETQYF. The CDR3 DNA follows: TGCAGCGTTAACAGGGTCCAAGAGACCCAGTACTTC.

This clonotype was observed a handful of times. The rearrangement joins TRBV5-1 to TRBJ2-1, with D perhaps given as TRBD1 or TRBD2 (6 bases each). The CDR3 has 15 residues. V was cut by 4 bases and J by 3 bases, with 14 bases left in between. Germline lookup yields CDR1 SGHRS and CDR2 YFSETQ. The CDR3 is CASSPKGGDYNEQFF. CDR3 DNA sequence: TGCGCCAGCAGCCCGAAGGGGGGCGACTACAATGAGCAGTTCTTC.